This TCR beta chain was sequenced in a study of PD-L1 blockade in urothelial cancer. Study at large: Blood underwent analysis 3 weeks (second dose) and 6 weeks after treatment began.

The CDR3 is 13 amino acids. Germline V gene data show CDR1 as SNHLY and CDR2 as FYNNEI. V shed 8 bases and J 7 bases; nucleotides not matched to a gene: 8. With regard to this clone: Antigen: not known.

Data came from immunoSEQ multiplex PCR; TCRdb stores just in-frame clones and leaves some out. The sample lists tens of thousands of clones; 84% were seen once. Time point of the sample: pretreatment peripheral blood. Study conclusions and caveats: Pretreatment blood TCR clonality under the median forecast improved survival.

The origin of this receptor is a woman in her 70s with urothelial cancer. The chain recombines TRBV2 with TRBJ2-1, with 7 bases that match TRBD2. Sequencing used PBMCs, obtained around atezolizumab (anti-PD-L1) treatment. Here the CDR3 reads CASLTSPGNEQFF. The CDR3 coding sequence is TGTGCCAGCTTGACTAGCCCGGGGAATGAGCAGTTCTTC.